This T cell receptor (beta chain) was profiled in a study of blood T cell repertoires in COVID-19. Across the study: PBMCs, B-cell-depleted T cells, or T cells were the source of the cDNA or gDNA that made up the material.

Authors' methods: Nucleated cell counts were estimated from reference gene primer amplification. TCRdb's table, derived via immunoSEQ multiplex PCR, lists solely in-frame clones and lacks some. V and J calls and clone size are as listed in that table; D and trimming were resolved from the DNA. This table holds roughly 100,000 clones, around 84% found once. Trimming took 8 bases from V and 8 from J; bases not matched to a gene: 1. This CDR3 is built from 13 residues. From germline, CDR1 is SEHNR and CDR2 FQNEAQ (reference sequence). The chain is built from TRBV7-9 and TRBJ2-1, with 15 bases lining up with TRBD2. This TCR was sampled from a woman aged 80 or over with acute or convalescent COVID-19. Sequencing input: peripheral blood. This chain's CDR3 is CASGLAGGDEQFF. As DNA, the CDR3 is TGTGCCAGCGGACTAGCGGGAGGGGATGAGCAGTTCTTC.